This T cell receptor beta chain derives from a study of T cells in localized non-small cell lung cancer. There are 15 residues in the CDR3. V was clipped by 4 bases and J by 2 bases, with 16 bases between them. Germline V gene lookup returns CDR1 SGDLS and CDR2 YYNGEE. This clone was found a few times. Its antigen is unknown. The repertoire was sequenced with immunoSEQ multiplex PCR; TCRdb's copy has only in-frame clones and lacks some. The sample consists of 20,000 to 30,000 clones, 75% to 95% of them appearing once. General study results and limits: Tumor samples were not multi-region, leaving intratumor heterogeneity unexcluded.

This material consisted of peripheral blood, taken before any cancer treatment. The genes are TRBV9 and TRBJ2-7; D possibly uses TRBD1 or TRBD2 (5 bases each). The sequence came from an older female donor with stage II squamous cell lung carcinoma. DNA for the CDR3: TGTGCCAGCAGCATGGGGACGGGGAGCGCCTACGAGCAGTACTTC. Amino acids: CASSMGTGSAYEQYF.